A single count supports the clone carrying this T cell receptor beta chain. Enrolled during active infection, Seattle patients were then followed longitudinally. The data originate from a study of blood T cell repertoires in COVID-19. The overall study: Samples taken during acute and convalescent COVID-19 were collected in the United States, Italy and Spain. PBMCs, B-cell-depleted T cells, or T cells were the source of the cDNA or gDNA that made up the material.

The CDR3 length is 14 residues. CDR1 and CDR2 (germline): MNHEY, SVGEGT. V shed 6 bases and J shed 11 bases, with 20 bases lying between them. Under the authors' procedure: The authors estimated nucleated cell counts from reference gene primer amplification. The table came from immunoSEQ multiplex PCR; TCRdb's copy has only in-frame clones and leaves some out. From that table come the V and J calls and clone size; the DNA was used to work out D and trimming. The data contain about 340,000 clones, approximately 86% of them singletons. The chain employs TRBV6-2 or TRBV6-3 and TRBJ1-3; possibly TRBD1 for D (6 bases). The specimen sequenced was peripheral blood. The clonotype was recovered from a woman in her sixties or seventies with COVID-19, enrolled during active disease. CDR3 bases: TGTGCCAGCAGCCCACCGGGACATCTTAACGCCATATATTTT. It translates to CASSPPGHLNAIYF.